This TCR beta chain was captured by sequencing in a study of T cell changes during pregnancy in multiple sclerosis. Germline values: CDR1 SGHKS, CDR2 YYEKEE (reference sequence). CDR3 length: 12 amino acids. Trimming stripped 4 bases from V and 1 base from J, with 5 bases between. Clones were read by immunoSEQ multiplex PCR, and TCRdb kept only the in-frame ones, dropping some. The data contain about 32,000 clones, roughly 89% of them singletons. Sequenced material: CD8+ T cells from peripheral blood mononuclear cells, taken in the second trimester of pregnancy. This sequence originates from a female donor with multiple sclerosis, enrolled in a pregnancy study. The rearrangement joins TRBV5-5 to TRBJ1-1; D remains unclear. CDR3 protein: CASSRGNTEAFF. In nucleotides, the CDR3 is TGTGCCAGCAGCCGCGGGAACACTGAAGCTTTCTTT.